These 12 T cell receptor beta chains share one sample of origin, sequenced in a study of CD8 T cells in ankylosing spondylitis. TCRdb re-derived calls from the 5' RACE reads in MiXCR, one entry per CDR3 protein. The sample comprises approximately 350,000 distinct CDR3 sequences, 20% of which are singletons, and around 12% rests with the top ten. Material for sequencing was blood, either unsorted or a sorted T cell fraction (not recorded which). The receptors here all came from a male donor with ankylosing spondylitis or in good health (not recorded which).

This chain links TRBV6-1 with TRBJ2-3; 11 bases match TRBD2. In germline, CDR1 is MNHNS, CDR2 SASEGT. The CDR3 extends over 14 amino acids. Germline trimming cut 5 bases from V and 6 bases from J; bases unmatched to any gene: 4. CDR3 residues: CASSPTSGADTQYF. The CDR3 DNA is TGTGCCAGCAGTCCGACTAGCGGGGCCGATACGCAGTATTTT.

Only a few counts were recorded for this clonotype. The V and J genes are TRBV12-3 or TRBV12-4 and TRBJ2-7; the D is unclear. This CDR3 region has 13 residues. Trimming took 6 bases from V and 0 from J, leaving 9 bases between them. DNA of the CDR3: TGTGCCAGCAGCGCGACACTCTCCTACGAGCAGTACTTC. Its protein product is CASSATLSYEQYF.

The DNA for the CDR3 is TGTGCCAGCACGGACAGGGATGGCAATGAGCAGTTCTTC. Protein product: CASTDRDGNEQFF. The chain employs TRBV6-4 and TRBJ2-1, with 8 positions matching TRBD1. The CDR3 spans 13 residues. In germline, CDR1 is MRHNA, CDR2 SNTAGT. Trimming took 7 bases from V and 6 from J; bases not matched to a gene: 5.

As for this clonotype: A much larger clone differs by one base, so this may be a read error. The CDR3 loop is CASSIGGNEQYF. DNA of the CDR3: TGTGCCAGCAGTATCGGGGGCAACGAGCAGTACTTC. The chain recombines TRBV28 with TRBJ2-7; either TRBD1 or TRBD2 may fit D (6 bases each). Germline loops: CDR1 MDHEN, CDR2 SYDVKM. The CDR3 loop spans 12 amino acids. V was shortened by 5 bases and J by 5 bases, with 10 bases between the two germline ends.

This chain uses TRBV2 with TRBJ2-7, with D possibly being TRBD2 (7 bases). Germline V gene lookup returns CDR1 SNHLY and CDR2 FYNNEI. Deletions cut 3 bases from V and 2 bases from J, with 14 bases between. CDR3 length: 15 amino acids. CDR3 in amino acids: CASSEQWGGAYEQYF. CDR3 in DNA: TGTGCCAGCAGTGAGCAGTGGGGGGGCGCCTACGAGCAGTACTTC.

This chain connects TRBV3-1 to TRBJ2-5; D call uncertain. In germline, CDR1 is LGHDT, CDR2 YNNKEL (reference sequence). The CDR3 contains 16 residues. V was trimmed by 1 base and J by 5 bases, leaving 17 bases between them. The CDR3 coding sequence is TGTGCCAGCAGCCAAGTAATTCCCAGACAAAGCGAGACCCAGTACTTC. This gives the protein CASSQVIPRQSETQYF.

The count of this clonotype is one. The chain combines TRBV11-1 with TRBJ2-2; 9 nucleotides match TRBD1. The CDR3 spans 18 residues. Germline V gives CDR1 SGHAT, CDR2 FQDESV (reference sequence). The V gene end was trimmed by 3 bases and the J gene end by 5 bases; junction bases not matched to a gene: 13. The CDR3 region has the DNA TGTGCCAGCAGCTTGACGGACAGGGGTGCCCTGGGGACCGGGGAGCTGTTTTTT. This encodes CASSLTDRGALGTGELFF.

This clonotype was detected a few times. CDR3 DNA sequence: TGTGCCAGCAGCTTGCATCCTCCACTAGCGGGAGTCTACAATGAGCAGTTCTTC. It specifies CASSLHPPLAGVYNEQFF. This chain links TRBV11-1 with TRBJ2-1; TRBD2 matches 11 bases. Trimming removed 3 bases from V and 3 bases from J; junction bases left unmatched: 10. Germline CDR1 SGHAT, CDR2 FQDESV (reference sequence). This CDR3 region has 18 residues.

The chain is built from TRBV12-3 or TRBV12-4 and TRBJ2-7; the D gene could be TRBD1 or TRBD2 (7 bases each). With 4 bases removed from V and 6 bases from J, the gap between germline ends came to 22 bases. The CDR3 length is 16 residues. This CDR3 reads CASSSAGGERECEQYF. The CDR3 DNA follows: TGTGCCAGCAGTTCTGCAGGGGGGGAGCGAGAATGCGAGCAGTACTTC.

The chain joins TRBV7-9 to TRBJ1-5, with TRBD1 matching over 12 bases. The V segment lost 1 base and the J segment 5 bases; nucleotides outside the gene matches: 3. This CDR3 has 16 amino acids. CDR1 and CDR2 (germline): SEHNR, FQNEAQ (reference sequence). DNA of the CDR3: TGTGCCAGCAGCTTAGTGGGACAGGGGGCCGATCAGCCCCAGCATTTT. This translates into CASSLVGQGADQPQHF.

This clonotype was seen repeatedly, ten times or more. The chain joins TRBV12-3 or TRBV12-4 to TRBJ2-1, with a weak D call TRBD2 (5 bases). The V end lost 6 bases, the J end lost 4 bases, and 13 bases lay between the germline ends. There are 14 residues in the CDR3. In nucleotides, the CDR3 is TGTGCCAGCAGCCCAGGACTCATTTACAATGAGCAGTTCTTC. This sequence encodes CASSPGLIYNEQFF.

The genes are TRBV30 and TRBJ2-1; 8 bases agree with TRBD2. V was clipped by 3 bases and J by 2 bases; unmatched bases: 6. Germline loops: CDR1 GTSNPN, CDR2 SVGIG (reference sequence). The CDR3 is made up of 15 amino acids. This CDR3 reads CAWRRLREAYNEQFF. The CDR3 nucleotides read TGTGCCTGGAGAAGGTTGCGGGAGGCCTACAATGAGCAGTTCTTC.